The TCR beta chain under discussion was sequenced for a study of blood T cell repertoires in COVID-19. Study background: Researchers got acute and convalescent COVID-19 samples from the United States, Italy and Spain. PBMCs, B-cell-depleted T cells, or T cells were the source of the cDNA or gDNA that made up the material.

V trimming: 5 bases; J trimming: 6 bases; junction bases outside the gene matches: 13. Germline loops: CDR1 SGHNT, CDR2 YYREEE (reference sequence). This CDR3 spans 15 amino acids. Sequencing was performed with immunoSEQ multiplex PCR; in TCRdb, only in-frame clones are kept and a portion is missing. Of about 310,000 clones listed, around 87% are singletons. The chain couples TRBV5-4 to TRBJ2-7, with 8 bases fitting TRBD1. The sequence came from a man in his fifties with active or convalescent COVID-19. The sequencing sample was made of peripheral blood. This CDR3 is CASRPGQGRGGEQYF. Written as DNA, the CDR3 is TGTGCCAGCAGGCCCGGACAGGGCAGAGGGGGCGAGCAGTACTTC.